A single sample gave rise to the 27 T cell receptor beta chains below, sequenced in a study of T cells in narcolepsy. Produced via immunoSEQ multiplex PCR; TCRdb's table is partial and in-frame only. Among about 40,000 clones listed, approximately 88% were seen once. The sequenced material came from CD45RA- memory CD4+ T cells from PBMCs. All receptors come from a human donor with narcolepsy.

The rearrangement uses TRBV29-1 and TRBJ2-6, with D unclear. This CDR3 is built from 13 residues. Germline CDR1 reads SQVTM; CDR2 reads ANQGSEA. V was trimmed by 4 bases and J by 1 base, leaving 5 bases between them. The CDR3 DNA reads TGCAGCGTTGCGGGTTCTGGGGCCAACGTCCTGACTTTC. Residues: CSVAGSGANVLTF.

This rearrangement joins TRBV4-1 to TRBJ2-1; 8 bases are a match to TRBD2. V lost 4 bases, J lost 5 bases, and 10 bases stayed unmatched. Germline-derived CDR1 and CDR2 are MGHRA and YSYEKL. CDR3 length equals 16 residues. CDR3: CASSLTSGSFNNEQFF. In DNA form, the CDR3 reads TGCGCCAGCAGCCTTACTAGCGGATCATTCAACAATGAGCAGTTCTTC.

This chain joins TRBV5-1 and TRBJ1-1; 7 positions match TRBD1. Germline loops: CDR1 SGHRS, CDR2 YFSETQ. V shed 4 bases, J shed 1 base, and the junction held 4 bases outside the gene matches. The CDR3 consists of 14 residues. CDR3 DNA sequence: TGCGCCAGCAGCGAGGGGACAGCGAACACTGAAGCTTTCTTT. Translation gives CASSEGTANTEAFF.

This clone showed up just a few times. J is TRBJ2-5 and V is TRBV5-1; 12 bases map to TRBD2. CDR1 and CDR2 (germline): SGHRS, YFSETQ. V shed 0 bases, J shed 5 bases, and the junction held 17 bases outside the gene matches. The CDR3 loop spans 20 amino acids. CDR3 sequence: CASSLVPAAGLAGRGETQYF. The CDR3 bases are TGCGCCAGCAGCTTGGTTCCAGCGGCGGGACTAGCGGGTAGGGGGGAGACCCAGTACTTC.

The chain uses TRBV27 and TRBJ1-2; D perhaps matches TRBD1 (6 bases). This CDR3 has 14 amino acids. In germline, CDR1 is MNHEY, CDR2 SMNVEV (reference sequence). Trimming shortened V by 0 bases and J by 10 bases, and 15 bases separated the two germline ends. In DNA form, the CDR3 reads TGTGCCAGCAGTTTATCTTCGATACAGGGAGACTACACCTTC. Its translation is CASSLSSIQGDYTF.

This clone was seen only a few times. This chain uses TRBV7-9 with TRBJ2-1, with 8 bases matching TRBD2. V lost 0 bases, J lost 6 bases, and 10 bases stayed unmatched. The germline gives CDR1 SEHNR, CDR2 FQNEAQ (reference sequence). This CDR3 contains 17 residues. CDR3 in amino acids: CASSLAGLGKRANEQFF. CDR3 bases: TGTGCCAGCAGCTTAGCGGGACTAGGAAAAAGAGCCAATGAGCAGTTCTTC.

The V call is TRBV27, the J call TRBJ1-5; D might be TRBD1 (6 bases). Trimming pared 7 bases from V and 5 bases from J, leaving 21 bases between. Germline V gene lookup returns CDR1 MNHEY and CDR2 SMNVEV (reference sequence). This CDR3 spans 16 amino acids. The CDR3 nucleotides are TGTGCCAGCAAGGATACGGACAGCGGGATCGATCAGCCCCAGCATTTT. Encoded protein: CASKDTDSGIDQPQHF.

In its sample, this clone was seen once. The chain couples TRBV5-1 to TRBJ1-1, with D hard to call. This CDR3 is built from 13 residues. Germline values: CDR1 SGHRS, CDR2 YFSETQ. V lost 0 bases and J 1 base, leaving 4 bases between the germline ends. CDR3 protein: CASSLESNTEAFF. CDR3 sequence (DNA): TGCGCCAGCAGCTTGGAGTCGAACACTGAAGCTTTCTTT.

This chain connects TRBV7-3 to TRBJ2-5; tentative D call: TRBD2 (6 bases). The DNA matches TRBJ2-7 better at its end, which makes the J call doubtful. The CDR3 runs to 14 residues. The V gene's germline CDR1 is SGHTA and CDR2 FQGTGA. Written as DNA, the CDR3 is TGTGCCAGCAGCTTAGCTGGAGGGTCCTACGAGCAGTACTTC. Its translation is CASSLAGGSYEQYF.

This chain joins TRBV5-6 and TRBJ1-4; D is undetermined. This CDR3 has 16 residues. Germline CDR1 SGHDT, CDR2 YYEEEE. Between the trimmed V and J ends, which lost 1 base and 0 bases, there was a span of 10 bases. DNA for the CDR3: TGTGCCAGCAGCTTGTCAGGCAGTGCAACTAATGAAAAACTGTTTTTT. The encoded protein is CASSLSGSATNEKLFF.

V gene TRBV6-6 combines with J gene TRBJ1-3; no clear D. V was cut by 0 bases and J by 4 bases, with 10 bases left in between. CDR1 is MNHNY and CDR2 is SVGAGI in the germline V gene (reference sequence). The length of the CDR3 is 15 residues. In DNA, the CDR3 is TGTGCCAGCAGTTACTCTTTCGGGTTAGGAAACACCATATATTTT. Amino acids: CASSYSFGLGNTIYF.

The genes are TRBV4-3 and TRBJ2-7; D not resolved. This CDR3 contains 15 residues. The germline gives CDR1 LGHNA, CDR2 YSLEER. V lost 2 bases and J lost 0, with 11 bases in between. The CDR3 spells CASSQRVASSYEQYF. In DNA form, the CDR3 reads TGCGCCAGCAGCCAACGGGTCGCTAGCTCCTACGAGCAGTACTTC.

This rearrangement joins TRBV11-2 to TRBJ2-5; 10 bases align to TRBD1. Germline assignment: CDR1 SGHAT and CDR2 FQNNGV. J was trimmed by 2 bases and V by 4 bases; bases with no gene match: 7. There are 16 residues in the CDR3. CDR3: CASSSLWTGGQETQYF. The CDR3 DNA follows: TGTGCCAGCAGCTCCTTGTGGACAGGGGGACAAGAGACCCAGTACTTC.

The V gene is TRBV12-5, the J gene TRBJ1-5, with D unclear. The V gene lost 6 bases and the J gene lost 0 bases, with 18 bases spanning the gap. This CDR3 is built from 17 residues. Per germline, CDR1 LGHNT and CDR2 FRNRAP. The CDR3 sequence: CASGPRALRYSNQPQHF. In nucleotides, the CDR3 is TGTGCTAGTGGCCCAAGGGCATTGAGGTATAGCAATCAGCCCCAGCATTTT.

This clone was observed a handful of times. The gene calls are TRBV5-6 and TRBJ2-1, with D unresolved. Trimming shortened V by 6 bases and J by 7 bases, and 14 bases separated the two germline ends. There are 13 residues in the CDR3. Germline V gene lookup returns CDR1 SGHDT and CDR2 YYEEEE. Here the CDR3 reads CASTFSASNEQFF. The CDR3 DNA follows: TGTGCCAGCACTTTCTCGGCGAGTAATGAGCAGTTCTTC.

V is TRBV7-2 and J is TRBJ2-7; D not certain. CDR1 SGHTA and CDR2 FQGNSA come from the germline V gene. The ends were cut back, 5 bases at V and 4 bases at J, with 9 bases in the middle. This CDR3 comprises 12 residues. The CDR3 DNA is TGTGCCAGCAGCAATGTGCGGTACGAGCAGTACTTC. The encoded protein is CASSNVRYEQYF.

The chain has TRBV6-5 and TRBJ1-5, with D hard to call. The V end was cut by 6 bases, the J end by 11 bases, with 17 bases between. Germline V gene sequence: CDR1 MNHEY, CDR2 SVGAGI. This CDR3 has 13 residues. This CDR3 reads CASSLDGLGTQHF. The DNA of the CDR3 is TGTGCCAGCAGCCTAGACGGTTTAGGGACCCAGCATTTT.

V and J are TRBV10-3 and TRBJ1-4; D gene ambiguous. Trimming cost V 3 bases and J 8 bases, with 16 bases left between them. This CDR3 spans 15 amino acids. From germline, CDR1 is ENHRY and CDR2 SYGVKD. Written as DNA, the CDR3 is TGTGCCATCAGTGAATCAGGAAAGGGATGGGAAAAACTGTTTTTT. Protein sequence: CAISESGKGWEKLFF.

V gene TRBV30 combines with J gene TRBJ1-2, with 8 bases aligning to TRBD1. The ends lost 4 bases at V and 5 bases at J; junction bases unmatched: 9. This CDR3 has 14 residues. Germline values: CDR1 GTSNPN, CDR2 SVGIG (reference sequence). The DNA for the CDR3 is TGTGCCTGGATTGGTCCGGACAGGGTGTATGGCTACACCTTC. It specifies CAWIGPDRVYGYTF.

This clone was seen more than once but under ten times. The genes are TRBV5-4 and TRBJ2-7; a weak D match, TRBD2 (6 bases). Trimming pared 1 base from V and 3 bases from J, leaving 11 bases between. This CDR3 comprises 14 residues. In germline, CDR1 is SGHNT, CDR2 YYREEE (reference sequence). The DNA for the CDR3 is TGTGCCAGCAGCTTGCTAAAGGGAGGCTACGAGCAGTACTTC. This codes for CASSLLKGGYEQYF.

CDR3 region: CASSVQKANSPLHF. In DNA form, the CDR3 reads TGTGCCAGCAGCGTCCAAAAAGCTAATTCACCCCTCCACTTT. J is TRBJ1-6 and V is TRBV7-2, with no clear D. V lost 5 bases and J lost 6, with 11 bases in between. Germline V gene data show CDR1 as SGHTA and CDR2 as FQGNSA. The CDR3 is 14 residues long.

The CDR3 region is CASSWAGGVNNEQFF. Here the CDR3 DNA reads TGTGCCAGCAGCTGGGCGGGAGGGGTAAACAATGAGCAGTTCTTC. The rearrangement joins TRBV7-2 to TRBJ2-1, with 9 bases fitting TRBD2. Germline-derived CDR1 and CDR2 are SGHTA and FQGNSA. The CDR3 consists of 15 residues. V lost 4 bases and J lost 5; bases outside the gene matches: 6.

Of note for this clone: One end of the junction is discordant with germline, which a read error may explain. V and J are TRBV7-7 and TRBJ2-2, with 10 bases matching TRBD2. Germline lookup yields CDR1 SSHAT and CDR2 FNYEAQ (reference sequence). The CDR3 runs 16 residues. The chain's CDR3 is CASSRFGAGGTGELFF. DNA of the CDR3: TGTGCTAGCAGCCGATTTGGAGCGGGGGGGACCGGGGAGCTGTTTTTT.

The chain uses TRBV27 and TRBJ1-1; no clear D. Looked up from germline, CDR1 is MNHEY and CDR2 is SMNVEV (reference sequence). The CDR3 loop spans 14 amino acids. V gave up 0 bases and J gave up 4 bases, with 9 bases separating them. The CDR3 DNA sequence: TGTGCCAGCAGTTTATCGATGAGGGTCACTGAAGCTTTCTTT. It translates to CASSLSMRVTEAFF.

The chain carries TRBV6-6 and TRBJ2-7; perhaps TRBD1 as D (5 bases). Trimming removed 0 bases at V and 2 bases at J, with 11 bases between. The germline V gene encodes CDR1 MNHNY and CDR2 SVGAGI (reference sequence). CDR3 length: 15 residues. In nucleotides, the CDR3 is TGTGCCAGCAGTTACTCCGGTGACAGCACCTACGAGCAGTACTTC. It specifies CASSYSGDSTYEQYF.

CDR3 loop: CASSKKLSSEYF. CDR3 nucleotides: TGTGCCAGCAGCAAGAAATTGTCGTCGGAGTACTTC. V is TRBV21-1 and J is TRBJ2-7; the D segment call TRBD2 is taken from the table without a DNA check. TRBV21-1 counts as a pseudogene. The CDR3 runs 12 residues.

This sequence joins TRBV7-2 and TRBJ1-5; 10 nucleotides align to TRBD1. Germline lookup yields CDR1 SGHTA and CDR2 FQGNSA. The length of the CDR3 is 17 residues. Trimming cost V 0 bases and J 6 bases; bases outside gene matches: 8. The CDR3 coding sequence is TGTGCCAGCAGCTTAGCGATCCGACAGGGGGCTGGTCAGCCCCAGCATTTT. As protein: CASSLAIRQGAGQPQHF.